This T cell receptor (beta chain) was identified in a study of cytomegalovirus exposure and HLA in healthy donors. Whole-study results and caveats: There were 164 TCR beta chains listed as cytomegalovirus-associated.

Using immunoSEQ multiplex PCR, the repertoire was profiled, and TCRdb retains in-frame clones only, with some absent. The table has some 170,000 clones, under 90% seen once; the top ten hold just over 4%. This clone occurred once. The antigen is not known. The V end lost 5 bases, the J end lost 4 bases, and 6 bases lay between the germline ends. CDR3 length equals 11 residues. The V gene's germline CDR1 is SGHAT and CDR2 FQNNGV. The V and J genes are TRBV11-2 and TRBJ2-7; no firm D call. The TCR comes from a man aged 18-30 years in good health and CMV-seropositive. What was sequenced was PBMCs. DNA of the CDR3: TGTGCCAGCAGCCCCAAATACGAGCAGTACTTC. Protein product: CASSPKYEQYF.